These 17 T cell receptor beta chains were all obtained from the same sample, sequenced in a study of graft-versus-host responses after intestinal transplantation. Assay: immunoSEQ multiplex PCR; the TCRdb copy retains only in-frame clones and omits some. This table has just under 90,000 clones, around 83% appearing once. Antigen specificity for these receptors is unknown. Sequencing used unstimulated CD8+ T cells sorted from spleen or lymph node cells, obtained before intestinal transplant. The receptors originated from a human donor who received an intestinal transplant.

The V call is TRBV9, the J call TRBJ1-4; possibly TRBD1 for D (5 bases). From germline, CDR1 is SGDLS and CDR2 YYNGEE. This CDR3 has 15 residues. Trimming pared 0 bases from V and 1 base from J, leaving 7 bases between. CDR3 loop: CASSVGDRTNEKLFF. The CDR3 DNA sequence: TGTGCCAGCAGCGTAGGAGACAGAACTAATGAAAAACTGTTTTTT.

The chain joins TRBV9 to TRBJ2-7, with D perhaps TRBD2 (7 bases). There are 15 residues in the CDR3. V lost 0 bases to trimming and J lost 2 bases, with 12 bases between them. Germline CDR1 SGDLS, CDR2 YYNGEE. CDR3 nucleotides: TGTGCCAGCAGCGTAGGCGGGGGCCCCCCCTACGAGCAGTACTTC. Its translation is CASSVGGGPPYEQYF.

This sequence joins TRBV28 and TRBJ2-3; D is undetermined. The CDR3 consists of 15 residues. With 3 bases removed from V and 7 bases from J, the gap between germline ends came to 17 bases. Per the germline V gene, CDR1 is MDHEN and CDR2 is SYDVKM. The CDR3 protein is CASSFKSAAGYTQYF. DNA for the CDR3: TGTGCCAGCAGTTTTAAGTCGGCGGCCGGGTATACGCAGTATTTT.

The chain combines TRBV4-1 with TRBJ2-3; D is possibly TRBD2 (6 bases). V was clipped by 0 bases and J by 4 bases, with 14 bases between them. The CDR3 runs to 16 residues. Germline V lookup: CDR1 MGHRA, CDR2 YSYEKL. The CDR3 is CASSQDPGELADTQYF. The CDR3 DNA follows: TGCGCCAGCAGCCAAGATCCGGGGGAGTTAGCAGATACGCAGTATTTT.

CDR3 residues: CASSLVQGARGTEAFF. CDR3 DNA: TGTGCCAGCAGTTTAGTGCAGGGGGCGCGAGGCACTGAAGCTTTCTTT. V usage is TRBV27 and J usage is TRBJ1-1, with 8 bases that match TRBD1. Germline V gene sequence: CDR1 MNHEY, CDR2 SMNVEV (reference sequence). This CDR3 has 16 amino acids. V shed 2 bases and J 4 bases; nucleotides not matched to a gene: 9.

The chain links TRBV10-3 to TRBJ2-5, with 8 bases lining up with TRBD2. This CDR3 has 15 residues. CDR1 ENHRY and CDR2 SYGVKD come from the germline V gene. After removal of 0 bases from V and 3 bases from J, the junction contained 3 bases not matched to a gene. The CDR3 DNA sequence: TGTGCCATCAGTGAGTCGGATAGCGGGGAAGAGACCCAGTACTTC. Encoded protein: CAISESDSGEETQYF.

The CDR3 coding sequence is TGTGCCTGGAGTGTAGCGGGGGCGGGAGCAGCCTACGAGCAGTACTTC. Its translation: CAWSVAGAGAAYEQYF. The V gene is TRBV30, the J gene TRBJ2-5; TRBD2 agrees at 8 bases. The J call is uncertain, as TRBJ2-7 better fits the DNA end. Germline V gene data show CDR1 as GTSNPN and CDR2 as SVGIG (reference sequence). This CDR3 is built from 16 residues.

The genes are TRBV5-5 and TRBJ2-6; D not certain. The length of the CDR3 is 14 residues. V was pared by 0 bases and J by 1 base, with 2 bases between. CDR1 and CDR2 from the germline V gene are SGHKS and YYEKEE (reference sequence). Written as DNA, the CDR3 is TGTGCCAGCAGCTTGGGGTCTGGGGCCAACGTCCTGACTTTC. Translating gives CASSLGSGANVLTF.

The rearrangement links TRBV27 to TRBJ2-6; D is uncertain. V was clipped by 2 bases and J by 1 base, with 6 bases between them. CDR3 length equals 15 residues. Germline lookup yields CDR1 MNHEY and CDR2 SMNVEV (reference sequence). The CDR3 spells CASSLGVSGANVLTF. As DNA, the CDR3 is TGTGCCAGCAGTTTAGGGGTATCTGGGGCCAACGTCCTGACTTTC.

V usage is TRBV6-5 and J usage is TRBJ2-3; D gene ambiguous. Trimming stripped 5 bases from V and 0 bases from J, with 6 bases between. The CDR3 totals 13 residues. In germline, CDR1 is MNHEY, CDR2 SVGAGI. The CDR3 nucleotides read TGTGCCAGCAGTCACCCTAGCACAGATACGCAGTATTTT. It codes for CASSHPSTDTQYF.

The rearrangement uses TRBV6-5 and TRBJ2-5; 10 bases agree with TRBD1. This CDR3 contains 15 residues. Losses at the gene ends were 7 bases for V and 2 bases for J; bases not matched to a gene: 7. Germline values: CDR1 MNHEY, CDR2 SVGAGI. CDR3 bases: TGTGCCAGCAAACAGACAGGGGGCAGACAAGAGACCCAGTACTTC. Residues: CASKQTGGRQETQYF.

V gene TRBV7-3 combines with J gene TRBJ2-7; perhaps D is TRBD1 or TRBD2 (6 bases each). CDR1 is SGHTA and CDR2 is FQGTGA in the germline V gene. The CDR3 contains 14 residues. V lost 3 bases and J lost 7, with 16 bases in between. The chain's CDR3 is CASSLMGGGEEQYF. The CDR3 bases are TGTGCCAGCAGCTTGATGGGGGGCGGAGAAGAGCAGTACTTC. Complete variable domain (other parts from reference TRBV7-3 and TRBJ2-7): GAGVSQTPSNKVTEKGKYVELRCDPISGHTALYWYRQSLGQGPEFLIYFQGTGAADDSGLPNDRFFAVRPEGSVSTLKIQRTERGDSAVYLCASSLMGGGEEQYFGPGTRLTVT.

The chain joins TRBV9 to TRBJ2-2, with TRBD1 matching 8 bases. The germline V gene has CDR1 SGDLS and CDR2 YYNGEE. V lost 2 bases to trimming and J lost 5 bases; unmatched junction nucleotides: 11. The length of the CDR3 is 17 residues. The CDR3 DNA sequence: TGTGCCAGCAGCGTGCCAAGGACAGGGCCACAGACCGGGGAGCTGTTTTTT. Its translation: CASSVPRTGPQTGELFF.

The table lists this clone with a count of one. Written as DNA, the CDR3 is TGTGCCATCAGTGATGTAATGGGGCTGGCCCCAGATACGCAGTATTTT. This encodes CAISDVMGLAPDTQYF. This chain joins TRBV10-3 and TRBJ2-3; TRBD1 might be the D (5 bases). Trimming removed 3 bases at V and 4 bases at J, with 17 bases between. The CDR3 runs to 16 residues. Germline V CDR1 and CDR2: ENHRY, SYGVKD.

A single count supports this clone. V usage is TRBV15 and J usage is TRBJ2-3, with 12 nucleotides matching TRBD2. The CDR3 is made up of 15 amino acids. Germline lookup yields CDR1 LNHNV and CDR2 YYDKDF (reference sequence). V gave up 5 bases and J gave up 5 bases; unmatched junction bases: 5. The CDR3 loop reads CATSPTSGGLDTQYF. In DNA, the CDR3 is TGTGCCACCAGCCCGACTAGCGGGGGTTTAGATACGCAGTATTTT.

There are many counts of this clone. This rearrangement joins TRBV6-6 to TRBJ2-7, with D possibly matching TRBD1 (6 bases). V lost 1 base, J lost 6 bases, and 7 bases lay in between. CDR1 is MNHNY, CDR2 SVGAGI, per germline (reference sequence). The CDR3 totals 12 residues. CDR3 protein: CASSYWGREQYF. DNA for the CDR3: TGTGCCAGCAGTTACTGGGGGCGCGAGCAGTACTTC.

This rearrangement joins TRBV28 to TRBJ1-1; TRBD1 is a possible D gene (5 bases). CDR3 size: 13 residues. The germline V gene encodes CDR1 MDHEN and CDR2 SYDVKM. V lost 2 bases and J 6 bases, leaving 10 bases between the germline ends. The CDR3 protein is CASSLMGDAEAFF. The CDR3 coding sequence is TGTGCCAGCAGTTTAATGGGGGACGCTGAAGCTTTCTTT.